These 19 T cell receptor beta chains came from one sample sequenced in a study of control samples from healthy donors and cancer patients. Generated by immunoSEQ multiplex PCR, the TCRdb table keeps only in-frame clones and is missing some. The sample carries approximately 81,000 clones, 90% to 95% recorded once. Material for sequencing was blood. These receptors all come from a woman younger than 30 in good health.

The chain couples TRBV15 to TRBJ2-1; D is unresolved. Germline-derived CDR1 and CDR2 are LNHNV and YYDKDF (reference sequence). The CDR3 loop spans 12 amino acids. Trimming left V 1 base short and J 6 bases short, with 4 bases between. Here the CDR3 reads CATSRALNEQFF. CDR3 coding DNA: TGTGCCACCAGCAGAGCTCTCAATGAGCAGTTCTTC.

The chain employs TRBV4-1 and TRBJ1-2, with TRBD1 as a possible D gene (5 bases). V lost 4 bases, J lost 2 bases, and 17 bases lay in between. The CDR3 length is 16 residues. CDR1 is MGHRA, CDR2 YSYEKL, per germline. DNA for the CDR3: TGCGCCAGCAGCCCTGAGGGAGGGACCGTCAACTATGGCTACACCTTC. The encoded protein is CASSPEGGTVNYGYTF.

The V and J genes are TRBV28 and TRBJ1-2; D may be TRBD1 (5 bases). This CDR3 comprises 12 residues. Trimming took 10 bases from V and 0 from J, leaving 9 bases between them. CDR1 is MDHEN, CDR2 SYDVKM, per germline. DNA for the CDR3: TGTGCCACCCGACAGACTAACTATGGCTACACCTTC. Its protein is CATRQTNYGYTF.

CDR3 amino acids: CASSIQGSIMNTEAFF. DNA of the CDR3: TGTGCCAGTAGTATCCAGGGATCAATTATGAACACTGAAGCTTTCTTT. The gene calls are TRBV19 and TRBJ1-1, with D tentatively TRBD1 (5 bases). This CDR3 spans 16 amino acids. The germline V gene has CDR1 LNHDA and CDR2 SQIVND (reference sequence). V shed 3 bases and J shed 0 bases, with 14 bases lying between them. Full variable domain (outside the CDR3, taken from reference TRBV19 and TRBJ1-1): DGGITQSPKYLFRKEGQNVTLSCEQNLNHDAMYWYRQDPGQGLRLIYYSQIVNDFQKGDIAEGYSVSREKKESFPLTVTSAQKNPTAFYLCASSIQGSIMNTEAFFGQGTRLTVV.

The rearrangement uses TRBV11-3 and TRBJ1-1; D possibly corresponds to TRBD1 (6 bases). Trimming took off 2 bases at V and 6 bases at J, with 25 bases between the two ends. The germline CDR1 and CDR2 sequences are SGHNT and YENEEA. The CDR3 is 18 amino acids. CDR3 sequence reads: CASSLLVGKMRWGPEAFF. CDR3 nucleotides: TGTGCCAGCAGCTTACTTGTCGGGAAAATGCGCTGGGGGCCTGAAGCTTTCTTT.

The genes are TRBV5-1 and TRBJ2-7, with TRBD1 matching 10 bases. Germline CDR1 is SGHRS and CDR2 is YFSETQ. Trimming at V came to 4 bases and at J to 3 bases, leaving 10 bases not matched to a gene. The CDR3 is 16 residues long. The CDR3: CASSPQTGGVFYEQYF. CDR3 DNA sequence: TGCGCCAGCAGCCCCCAGACAGGGGGCGTTTTCTACGAGCAGTACTTC. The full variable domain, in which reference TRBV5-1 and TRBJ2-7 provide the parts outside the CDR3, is KAGVTQTPRYLIKTRGQQVTLSCSPISGHRSVSWYQQTPGQGLQFLFEYFSETQRNKGNFPGRFSGRQFSNSRSEMNVSTLELGDSALYLCASSPQTGGVFYEQYFGPGTRLTVT.

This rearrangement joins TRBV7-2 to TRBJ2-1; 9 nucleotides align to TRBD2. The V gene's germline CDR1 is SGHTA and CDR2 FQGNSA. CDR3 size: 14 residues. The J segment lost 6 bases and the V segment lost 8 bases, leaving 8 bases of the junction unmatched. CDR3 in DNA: TGTGCCAGCCGACCGACTAGCGGACTCAATGAGCAGTTCTTC. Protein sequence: CASRPTSGLNEQFF.

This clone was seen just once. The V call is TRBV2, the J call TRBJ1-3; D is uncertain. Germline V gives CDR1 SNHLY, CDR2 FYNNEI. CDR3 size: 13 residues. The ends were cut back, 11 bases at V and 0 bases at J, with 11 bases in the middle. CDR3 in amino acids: CAGGPDSGNTIYF. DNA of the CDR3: TGTGCCGGCGGGCCCGACTCTGGAAACACCATATATTTT.

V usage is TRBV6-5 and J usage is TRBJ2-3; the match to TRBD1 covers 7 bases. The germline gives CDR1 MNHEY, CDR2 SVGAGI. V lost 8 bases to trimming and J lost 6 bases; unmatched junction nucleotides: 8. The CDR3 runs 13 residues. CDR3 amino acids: CASHLTGEDTQYF. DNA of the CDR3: TGTGCCAGCCATCTCACAGGGGAGGATACGCAGTATTTT.

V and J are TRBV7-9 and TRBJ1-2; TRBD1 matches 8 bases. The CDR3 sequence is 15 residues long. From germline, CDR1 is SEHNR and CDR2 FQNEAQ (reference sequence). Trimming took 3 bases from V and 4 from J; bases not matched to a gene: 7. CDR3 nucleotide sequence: TGTGCCAGCAGCTTCCTTCAGGGGGCGGGCTATGGCTACACCTTC. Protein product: CASSFLQGAGYGYTF.

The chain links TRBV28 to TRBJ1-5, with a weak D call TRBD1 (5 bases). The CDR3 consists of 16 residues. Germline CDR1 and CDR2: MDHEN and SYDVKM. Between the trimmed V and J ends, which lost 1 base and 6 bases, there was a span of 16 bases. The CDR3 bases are TGTGCCAGCAGTTTATTTAGCCAGGGCTGGGTTCAGCCCCAGCATTTT. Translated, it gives CASSLFSQGWVQPQHF. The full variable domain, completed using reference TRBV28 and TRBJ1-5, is DVKVTQSSRYLVKRTGEKVFLECVQDMDHENMFWYRQDPGLGLRLIYFSYDVKMKEKGDIPEGYSVSREKKERFSLILESASTNQTSMYLCASSLFSQGWVQPQHFGDGTRLSIL.

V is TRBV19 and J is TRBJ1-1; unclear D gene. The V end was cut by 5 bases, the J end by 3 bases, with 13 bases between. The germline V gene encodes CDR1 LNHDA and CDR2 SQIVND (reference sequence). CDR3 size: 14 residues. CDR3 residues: CASSPTTLYTEAFF. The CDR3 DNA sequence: TGTGCCAGTAGTCCTACCACCCTATACACTGAAGCTTTCTTT.

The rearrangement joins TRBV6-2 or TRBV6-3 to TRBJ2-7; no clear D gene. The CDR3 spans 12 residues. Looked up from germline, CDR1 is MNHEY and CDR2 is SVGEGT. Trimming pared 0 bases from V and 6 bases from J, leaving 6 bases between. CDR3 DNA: TGTGCCAGCAGTTACTCACTCGTCGAGCAGTACTTC. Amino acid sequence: CASSYSLVEQYF.

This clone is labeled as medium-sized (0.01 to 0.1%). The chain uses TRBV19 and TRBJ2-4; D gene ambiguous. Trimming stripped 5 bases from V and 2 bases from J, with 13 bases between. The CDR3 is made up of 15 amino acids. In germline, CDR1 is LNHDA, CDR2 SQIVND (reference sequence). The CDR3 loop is CASSLRSGSKNIQYF. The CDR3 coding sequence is TGTGCCAGTAGTCTAAGGAGTGGGTCCAAAAACATTCAGTACTTC.

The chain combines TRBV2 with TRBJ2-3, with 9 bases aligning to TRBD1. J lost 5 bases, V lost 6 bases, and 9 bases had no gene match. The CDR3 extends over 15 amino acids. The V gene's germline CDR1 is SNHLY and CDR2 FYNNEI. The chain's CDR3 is CASRAGTGREDTQYF. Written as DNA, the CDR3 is TGTGCCAGCAGGGCCGGGACAGGGAGGGAAGATACGCAGTATTTT.

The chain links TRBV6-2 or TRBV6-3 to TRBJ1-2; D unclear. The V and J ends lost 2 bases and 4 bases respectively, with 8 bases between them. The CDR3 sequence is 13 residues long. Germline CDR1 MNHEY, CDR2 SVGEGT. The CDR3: CASSYGPGYGYTF. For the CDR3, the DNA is TGTGCCAGCAGTTACGGGCCGGGCTATGGCTACACCTTC.

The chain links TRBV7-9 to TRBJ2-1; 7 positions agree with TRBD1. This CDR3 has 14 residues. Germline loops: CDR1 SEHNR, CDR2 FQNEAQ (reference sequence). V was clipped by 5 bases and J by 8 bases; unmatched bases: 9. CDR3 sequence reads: CASSQRQGLDEQFF. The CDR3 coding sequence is TGTGCCAGCAGCCAAAGACAGGGTTTGGATGAGCAGTTCTTC.

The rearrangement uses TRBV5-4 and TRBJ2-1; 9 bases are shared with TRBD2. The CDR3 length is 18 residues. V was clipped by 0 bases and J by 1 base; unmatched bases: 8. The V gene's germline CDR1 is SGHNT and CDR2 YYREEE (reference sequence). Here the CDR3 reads CASSLAGLAVGSYNEQFF. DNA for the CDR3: TGTGCCAGCAGCTTGGCGGGACTAGCCGTTGGGTCCTACAATGAGCAGTTCTTC.

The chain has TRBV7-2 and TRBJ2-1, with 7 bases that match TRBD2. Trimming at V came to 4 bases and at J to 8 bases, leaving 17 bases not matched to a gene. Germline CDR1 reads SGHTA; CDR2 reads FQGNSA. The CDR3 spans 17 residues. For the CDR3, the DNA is TGTGCCAGCAGCTACAAAGTAAGCGGGATGGCACCGTATGAGCAGTTCTTC. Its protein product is CASSYKVSGMAPYEQFF.